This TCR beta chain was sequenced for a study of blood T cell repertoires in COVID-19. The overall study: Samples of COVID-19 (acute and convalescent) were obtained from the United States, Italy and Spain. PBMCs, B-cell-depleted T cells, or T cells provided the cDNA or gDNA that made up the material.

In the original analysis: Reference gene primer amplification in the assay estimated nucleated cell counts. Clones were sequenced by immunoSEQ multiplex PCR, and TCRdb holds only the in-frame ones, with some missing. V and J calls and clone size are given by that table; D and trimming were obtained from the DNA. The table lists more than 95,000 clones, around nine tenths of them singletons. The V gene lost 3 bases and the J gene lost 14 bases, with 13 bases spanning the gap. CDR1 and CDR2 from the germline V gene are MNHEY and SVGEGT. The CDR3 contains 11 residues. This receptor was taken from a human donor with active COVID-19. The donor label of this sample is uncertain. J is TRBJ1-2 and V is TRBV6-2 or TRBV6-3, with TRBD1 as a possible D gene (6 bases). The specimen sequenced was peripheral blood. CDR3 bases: TGTGCCAGCAGTTATGGCAGGGGCGGAACCTTC. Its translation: CASSYGRGGTF.